These T cell receptor beta chains were read from a single sample in a study of type 1 regulatory T cells. TCRdb analysed the reads with MiXCR anew, one entry per CDR3 protein. This sample yields some 60,000 distinct CDR3 sequences, of which less than 65% are seen a single time; roughly 1.9% belongs to the top ten. These TCRs' antigens remain unknown. Sample: cultured non-Tr1 T cells, either the whole culture or a sorted T cell fraction (not recorded which). The source of these receptors is a human donor in good health. Each CDR3 is given with its conserved first and last residue. The D gene is left open where the match is weak. Expanded clones are given a class, and other clones once, few, many or no size at all.

J: TRBJ1-5; D: -; size: -; V: TRBV9; DNA: TGTGCCAGCAGCGCCGGGGCGGGCAATCAGCCCCAGCATTTT; CDR3: CASSAGAGNQPQHF
J: TRBJ2-1; D: -; size: -; V: TRBV5-1; DNA: TGCGCCAGCAGCCCCCGGACTGGGCTTGGCGGGGAGCAGTTCTTC; CDR3: CASSPRTGLGGEQFF
J: TRBJ2-5; D: -; size: -; V: TRBV20-1; DNA: TGCAGTGCCACATCGACGGGACAACAAGAGACCCAGTACTTC; CDR3: CSATSTGQQETQYF
J: TRBJ2-5; D: TRBD2; size: -; V: TRBV27; DNA: TGTGCCAGCAGTTGGACTAGCGGGAGTCCGGCAGAGACCCAGTACTTC; CDR3: CASSWTSGSPAETQYF
J: TRBJ2-5; D: TRBD2; size: -; V: TRBV10-3; DNA: TGTGCCATCAGTGAGTCGATCATAAGCGGGAGGGCGTTACAAGAGACCCAGTACTTC; CDR3: CAISESIISGRALQETQYF
J: TRBJ2-1; D: TRBD2; size: few; V: TRBV12-3/TRBV12-4; DNA: TGTGCCAGCAGTTGGGGAAGGACTAGCGGAAACTCCCTGCAGTTCTTC; CDR3: CASSWGRTSGNSLQFF
J: TRBJ2-5; D: TRBD2; size: -; V: TRBV5-1; DNA: TGCGCCAGCAGATCACTAGCGGGAGGAGGGGAGACCCAGTACTTC; CDR3: CASRSLAGGGETQYF
J: TRBJ1-2; D: -; size: -; V: TRBV27; DNA: TGTGCCAGCAGTTTCCTCCGGGGCCCGTCCACATATGGCTACACCTTC; CDR3: CASSFLRGPSTYGYTF
J: TRBJ2-5; D: TRBD2; size: -; V: TRBV6-1; DNA: TGTGCCAGCAGGTATAGCGGGAGAGGCGAGACCCAGTACTTC; CDR3: CASRYSGRGETQYF
J: TRBJ2-2; D: -; size: many; V: TRBV24-1; DNA: TGTGCCACCAGTGAGGGGGGAACCGGGGAGCTGTTTTTT; CDR3: CATSEGGTGELFF
J: TRBJ2-3; D: -; size: few; V: TRBV5-1; DNA: TGCGCCAGCAGCTCGACAAAGGTACAGGGTGGAAGCACAGATACGCAGTATTTT; CDR3: CASSSTKVQGGSTDTQYF
J: TRBJ2-1; D: TRBD2; size: -; V: TRBV20-1; DNA: TGCAGTGCTAGAGATCGGACTAGCGGGAGCTCCTACAATGAGCAGTTCTTC; CDR3: CSARDRTSGSSYNEQFF
J: TRBJ2-3; D: -; size: -; V: TRBV11-2; DNA: TGTGCCAGCAGCTTTGACAGCACAGATACGCAGTATTTT; CDR3: CASSFDSTDTQYF
J: TRBJ2-1; D: TRBD2; size: -; V: TRBV5-1; DNA: TGCGCCAGCAGCTTTGCTAGCGGGACCTACAATGAGCAGTTCTTC; CDR3: CASSFASGTYNEQFF
J: TRBJ2-3; D: -; size: -; V: TRBV5-1; DNA: TGCGCCAGCTCCCGGGGGCTGGACACAGATACGCAGTATTTT; CDR3: CASSRGLDTDTQYF
J: TRBJ2-1; D: -; size: -; V: TRBV28; DNA: TGTGCCAGCAGCCTTCAGCCAAGCTCCTACAATGAGCAGTTCTTC; CDR3: CASSLQPSSYNEQFF
J: TRBJ1-1; D: -; size: -; V: TRBV18; DNA: TGTGCCAGCTCACCATCCACGGTAAACACTGAAGCTTTCTTT; CDR3: CASSPSTVNTEAFF